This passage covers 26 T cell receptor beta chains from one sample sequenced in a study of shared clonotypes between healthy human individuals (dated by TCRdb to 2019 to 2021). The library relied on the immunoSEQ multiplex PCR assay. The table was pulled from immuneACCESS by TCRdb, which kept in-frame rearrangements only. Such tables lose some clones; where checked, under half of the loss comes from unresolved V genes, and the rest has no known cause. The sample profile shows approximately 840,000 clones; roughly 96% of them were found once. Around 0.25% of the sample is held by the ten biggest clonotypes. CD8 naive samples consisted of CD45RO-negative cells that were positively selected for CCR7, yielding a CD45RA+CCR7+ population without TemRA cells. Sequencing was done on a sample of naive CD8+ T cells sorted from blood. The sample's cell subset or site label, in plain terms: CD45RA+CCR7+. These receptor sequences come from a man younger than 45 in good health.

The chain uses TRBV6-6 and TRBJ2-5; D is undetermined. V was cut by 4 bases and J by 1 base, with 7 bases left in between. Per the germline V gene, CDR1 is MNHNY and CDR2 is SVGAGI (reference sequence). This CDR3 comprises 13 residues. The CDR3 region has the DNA TGTGCCAGCAGTTGGACGGCCCAAGAGACCCAGTACTTC. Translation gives CASSWTAQETQYF.

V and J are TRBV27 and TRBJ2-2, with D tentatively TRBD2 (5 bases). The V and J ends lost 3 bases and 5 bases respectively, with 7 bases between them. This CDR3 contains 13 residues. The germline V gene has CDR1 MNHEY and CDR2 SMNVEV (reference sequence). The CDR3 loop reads CASSFGVTGELFF. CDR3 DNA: TGTGCCAGCAGTTTCGGGGTGACCGGGGAGCTGTTTTTT.

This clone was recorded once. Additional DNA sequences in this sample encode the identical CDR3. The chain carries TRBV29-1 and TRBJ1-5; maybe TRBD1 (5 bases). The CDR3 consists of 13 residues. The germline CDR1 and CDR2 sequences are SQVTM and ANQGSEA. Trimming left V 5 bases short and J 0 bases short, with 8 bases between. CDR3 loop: CSVRGDSNQPQHF. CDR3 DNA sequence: TGCAGCGTTAGGGGAGATAGCAATCAGCCCCAGCATTTT.

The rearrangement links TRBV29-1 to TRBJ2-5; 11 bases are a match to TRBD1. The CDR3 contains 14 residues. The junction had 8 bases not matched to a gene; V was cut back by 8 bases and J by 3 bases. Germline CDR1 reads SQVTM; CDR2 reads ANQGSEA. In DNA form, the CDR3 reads TGCAGCTCAGAACCGGGACAGGGGGAAGAGACCCAGTACTTC. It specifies CSSEPGQGEETQYF.

For the CDR3, the DNA is TGCGCCAGCAGCTTGGGGGCACTAGCGGTGACGAAAGATACGCAGTATTTT. Its translation: CASSLGALAVTKDTQYF. The chain uses TRBV5-1 and TRBJ2-3; TRBD2 matches at 8 bases. Germline loops: CDR1 SGHRS, CDR2 YFSETQ. The CDR3 has 17 residues. Unmatched junction bases numbered 11, after V lost 0 bases and J lost 5 bases.

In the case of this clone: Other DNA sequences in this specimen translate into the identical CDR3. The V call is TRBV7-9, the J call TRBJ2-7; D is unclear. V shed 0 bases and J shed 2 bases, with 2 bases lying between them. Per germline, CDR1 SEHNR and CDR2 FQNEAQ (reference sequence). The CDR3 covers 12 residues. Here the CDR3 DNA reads TGTGCCAGCAGCTTAGCCACCTACGAGCAGTACTTC. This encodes CASSLATYEQYF.

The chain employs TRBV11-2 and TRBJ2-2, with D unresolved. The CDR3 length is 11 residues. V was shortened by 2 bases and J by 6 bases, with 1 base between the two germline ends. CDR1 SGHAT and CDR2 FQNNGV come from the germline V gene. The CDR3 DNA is TGTGCCAGCAGCTTATCCGGGGAGCTGTTTTTT. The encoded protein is CASSLSGELFF.

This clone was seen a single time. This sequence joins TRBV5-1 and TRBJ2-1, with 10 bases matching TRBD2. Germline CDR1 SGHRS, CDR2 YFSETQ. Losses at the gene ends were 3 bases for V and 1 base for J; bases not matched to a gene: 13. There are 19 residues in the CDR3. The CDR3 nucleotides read TGCGCCAGCAGCTGGGAGGGTGCGATAGCGGGAGGTTCCTACAATGAGCAGTTCTTC. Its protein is CASSWEGAIAGGSYNEQFF.

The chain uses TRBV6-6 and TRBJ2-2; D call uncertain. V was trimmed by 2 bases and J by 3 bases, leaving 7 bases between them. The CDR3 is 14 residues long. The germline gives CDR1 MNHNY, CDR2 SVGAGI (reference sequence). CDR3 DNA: TGTGCCAGCAGTTACCCTGGCGACACCGGGGAGCTGTTTTTT. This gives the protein CASSYPGDTGELFF.

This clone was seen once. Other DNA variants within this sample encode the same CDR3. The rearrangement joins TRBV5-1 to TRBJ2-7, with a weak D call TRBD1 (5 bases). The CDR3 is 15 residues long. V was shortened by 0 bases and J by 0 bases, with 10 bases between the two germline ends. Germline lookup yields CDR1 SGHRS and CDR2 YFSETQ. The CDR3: CASSLAQGSSYEQYF. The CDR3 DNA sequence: TGCGCCAGCAGCTTGGCGCAGGGAAGCTCCTACGAGCAGTACTTC. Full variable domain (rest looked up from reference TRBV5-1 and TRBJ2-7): KAGVTQTPRYLIKTRGQQVTLSCSPISGHRSVSWYQQTPGQGLQFLFEYFSETQRNKGNFPGRFSGRQFSNSRSEMNVSTLELGDSALYLCASSLAQGSSYEQYFGPGTRLTVT.

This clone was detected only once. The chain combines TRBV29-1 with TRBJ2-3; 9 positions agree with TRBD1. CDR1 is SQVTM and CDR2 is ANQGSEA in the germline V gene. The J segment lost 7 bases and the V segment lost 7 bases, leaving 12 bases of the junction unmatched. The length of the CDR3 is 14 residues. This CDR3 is CSAPTGQGLNTQYF. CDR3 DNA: TGCAGCGCCCCGACGGGACAGGGATTGAATACGCAGTATTTT.

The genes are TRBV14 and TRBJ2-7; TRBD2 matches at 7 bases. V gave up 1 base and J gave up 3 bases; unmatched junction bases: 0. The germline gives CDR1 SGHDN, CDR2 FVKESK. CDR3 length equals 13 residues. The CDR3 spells CASSQGDYYEQYF. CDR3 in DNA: TGTGCCAGCAGCCAAGGGGACTACTACGAGCAGTACTTC.

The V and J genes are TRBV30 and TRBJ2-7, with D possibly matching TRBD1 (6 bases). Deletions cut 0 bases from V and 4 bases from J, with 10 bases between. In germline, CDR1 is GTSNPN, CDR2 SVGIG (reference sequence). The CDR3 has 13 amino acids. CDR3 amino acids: CAWSVGTTYEQYF. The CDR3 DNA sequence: TGTGCCTGGAGTGTTGGGACAACTTACGAGCAGTACTTC.

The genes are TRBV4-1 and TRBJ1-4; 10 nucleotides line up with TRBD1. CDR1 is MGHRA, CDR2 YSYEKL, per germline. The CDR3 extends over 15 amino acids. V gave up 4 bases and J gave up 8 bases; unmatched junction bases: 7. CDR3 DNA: TGCGCCAGCAGCCCCGCCGGGACAGGGGAAGAAAAACTGTTTTTT. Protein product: CASSPAGTGEEKLFF.

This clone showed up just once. CDR3 sequence reads: CASSLALNTGELFF. In nucleotides, the CDR3 is TGTGCCAGCAGCTTAGCACTAAACACCGGGGAGCTGTTTTTT. The chain uses TRBV7-8 and TRBJ2-2; unclear D gene. Germline CDR1 reads SGHVS; CDR2 reads FQNEAQ. This CDR3 is built from 14 residues. V lost 0 bases and J 2 bases, leaving 4 bases between the germline ends.

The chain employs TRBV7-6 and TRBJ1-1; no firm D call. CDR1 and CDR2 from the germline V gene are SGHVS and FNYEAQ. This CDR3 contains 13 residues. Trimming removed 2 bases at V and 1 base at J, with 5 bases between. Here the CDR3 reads CASSLKWNTEAFF. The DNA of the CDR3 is TGTGCCAGCAGCTTAAAGTGGAACACTGAAGCTTTCTTT.

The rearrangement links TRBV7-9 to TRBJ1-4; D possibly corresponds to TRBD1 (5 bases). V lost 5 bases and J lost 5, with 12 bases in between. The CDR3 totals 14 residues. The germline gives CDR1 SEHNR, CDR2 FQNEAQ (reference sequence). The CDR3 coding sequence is TGTGCCAGCAGCGCCTTGGGACTAAATGAAAAACTGTTTTTT. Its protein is CASSALGLNEKLFF.

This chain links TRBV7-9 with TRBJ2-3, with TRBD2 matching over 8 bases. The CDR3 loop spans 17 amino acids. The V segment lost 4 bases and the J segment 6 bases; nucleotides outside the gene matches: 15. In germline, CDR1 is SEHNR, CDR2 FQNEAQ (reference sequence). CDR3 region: CASSSPILSGSWDTQYF. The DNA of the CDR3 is TGTGCCAGCAGCTCCCCAATTCTAAGCGGGAGTTGGGATACGCAGTATTTT. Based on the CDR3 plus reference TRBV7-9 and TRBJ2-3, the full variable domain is DTGVSQNPRHKITKRGQNVTFRCDPISEHNRLYWYRQTLGQGPEFLTYFQNEAQLEKSRLLSDRFSAERPKGSFSTLEIQRTEQGDSAMYLCASSSPILSGSWDTQYFGPGTRLTVL.

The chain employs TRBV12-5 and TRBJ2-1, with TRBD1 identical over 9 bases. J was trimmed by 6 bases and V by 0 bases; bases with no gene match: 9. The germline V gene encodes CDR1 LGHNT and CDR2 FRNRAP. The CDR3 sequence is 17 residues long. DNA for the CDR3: TGTGCTAGTGGTTTGGTACTAGGGACAGGGAGGATCAATGAGCAGTTCTTC. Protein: CASGLVLGTGRINEQFF.

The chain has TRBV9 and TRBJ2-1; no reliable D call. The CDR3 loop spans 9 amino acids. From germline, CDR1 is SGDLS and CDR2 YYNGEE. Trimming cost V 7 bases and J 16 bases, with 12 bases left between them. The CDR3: CASGNPRFF. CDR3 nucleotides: TGTGCCAGCGGTAACCCCAGATTCTTC.

The CDR3 sequence: CASSYLGGLQETQYF. DNA for the CDR3: TGTGCCAGCAGTTACCTTGGGGGTCTCCAAGAGACCCAGTACTTC. The chain has TRBV6-5 and TRBJ2-5, with D perhaps assigned TRBD1 or TRBD2 (5 bases each). Per germline, CDR1 MNHEY and CDR2 SVGAGI. Trimming took off 2 bases at V and 1 base at J, with 11 bases between the two ends. The CDR3 consists of 15 residues.

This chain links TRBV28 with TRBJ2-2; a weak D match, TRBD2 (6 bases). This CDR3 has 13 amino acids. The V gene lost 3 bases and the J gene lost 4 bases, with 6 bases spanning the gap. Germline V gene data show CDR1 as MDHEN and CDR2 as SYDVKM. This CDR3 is CASSFGGTGELFF. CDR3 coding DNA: TGTGCCAGCAGTTTCGGGGGCACCGGGGAGCTGTTTTTT.

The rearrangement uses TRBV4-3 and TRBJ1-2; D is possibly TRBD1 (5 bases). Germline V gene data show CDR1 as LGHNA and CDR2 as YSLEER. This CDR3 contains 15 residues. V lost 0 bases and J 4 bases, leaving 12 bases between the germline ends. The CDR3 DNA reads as TGCGCCAGCAGCCAAGATAGGGGCCTGCCCTATGGCTACACCTTC. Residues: CASSQDRGLPYGYTF.

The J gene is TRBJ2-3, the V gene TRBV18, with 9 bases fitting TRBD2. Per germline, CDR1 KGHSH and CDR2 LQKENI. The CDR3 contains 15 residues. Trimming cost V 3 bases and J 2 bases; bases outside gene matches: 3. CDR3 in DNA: TGTGCCAGCTCACCGATAGCGGGAGCCACAGATACGCAGTATTTT. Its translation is CASSPIAGATDTQYF.

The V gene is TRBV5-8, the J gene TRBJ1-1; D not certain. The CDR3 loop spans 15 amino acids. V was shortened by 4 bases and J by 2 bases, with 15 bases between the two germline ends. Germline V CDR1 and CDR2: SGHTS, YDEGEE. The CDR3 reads CASSPRDASNTEAFF. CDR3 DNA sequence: TGTGCCAGCAGCCCTCGGGATGCCAGCAACACTGAAGCTTTCTTT.

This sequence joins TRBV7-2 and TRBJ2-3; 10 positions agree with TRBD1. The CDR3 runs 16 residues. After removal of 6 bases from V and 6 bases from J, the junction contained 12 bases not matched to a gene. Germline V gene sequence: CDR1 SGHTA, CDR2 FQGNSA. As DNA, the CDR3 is TGTGCCAGCAGGGCTCCGGGACAGGGGTTCTGGGATACGCAGTATTTT. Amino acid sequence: CASRAPGQGFWDTQYF.